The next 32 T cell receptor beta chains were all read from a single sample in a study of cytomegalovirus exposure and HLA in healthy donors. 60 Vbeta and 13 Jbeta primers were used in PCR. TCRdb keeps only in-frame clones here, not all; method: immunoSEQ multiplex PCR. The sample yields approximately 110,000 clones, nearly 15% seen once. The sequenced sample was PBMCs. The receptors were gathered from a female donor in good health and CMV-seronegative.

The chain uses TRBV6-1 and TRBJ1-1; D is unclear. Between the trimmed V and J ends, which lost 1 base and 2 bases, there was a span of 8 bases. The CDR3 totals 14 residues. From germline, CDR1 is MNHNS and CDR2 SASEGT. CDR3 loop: CASSEGHANTEAFF. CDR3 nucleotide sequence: TGTGCCAGCAGTGAAGGACATGCCAACACTGAAGCTTTCTTT.

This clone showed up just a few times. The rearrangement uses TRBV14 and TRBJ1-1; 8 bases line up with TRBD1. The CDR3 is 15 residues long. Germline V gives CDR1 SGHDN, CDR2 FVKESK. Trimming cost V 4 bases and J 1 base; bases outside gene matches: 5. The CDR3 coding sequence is TGTGCCAGCAGCCCAGCCGGGACAGGGAACACTGAAGCTTTCTTT. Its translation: CASSPAGTGNTEAFF.

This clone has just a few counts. CDR3 nucleotides: TGTGCCAGCAGCTTAGGACGGACACCCAGGAGGGAAGAGACCCAGTACTTC. Translation gives CASSLGRTPRREETQYF. The chain recombines TRBV13 with TRBJ2-5, with D possibly being TRBD2 (6 bases). Trimming took 0 bases from V and 3 from J, leaving 17 bases between them. This CDR3 comprises 17 residues. Germline CDR1 is PRHDT and CDR2 is FYEKMQ (reference sequence).

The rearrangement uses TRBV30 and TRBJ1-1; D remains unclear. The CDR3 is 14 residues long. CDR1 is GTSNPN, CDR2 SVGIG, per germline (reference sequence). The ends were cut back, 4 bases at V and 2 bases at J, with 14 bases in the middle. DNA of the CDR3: TGTGCCTGGACTAGGATAGGGAGAAACACTGAAGCTTTCTTT. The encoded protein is CAWTRIGRNTEAFF.

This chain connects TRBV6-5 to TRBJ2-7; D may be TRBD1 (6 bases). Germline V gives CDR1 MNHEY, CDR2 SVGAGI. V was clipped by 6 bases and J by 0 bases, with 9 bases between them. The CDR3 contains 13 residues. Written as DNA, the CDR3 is TGTGCCAGCAGCAGGGGCGCCTCCTACGAGCAGTACTTC. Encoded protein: CASSRGASYEQYF.

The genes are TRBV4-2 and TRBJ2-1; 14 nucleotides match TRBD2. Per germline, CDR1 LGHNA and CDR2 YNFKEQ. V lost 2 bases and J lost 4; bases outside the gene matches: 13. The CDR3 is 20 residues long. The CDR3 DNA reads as TGTGCCAGCAGCCAACAGAGACTAGCGGGAGGGCGGGTCCATTACAATGAGCAGTTCTTC. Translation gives CASSQQRLAGGRVHYNEQFF.

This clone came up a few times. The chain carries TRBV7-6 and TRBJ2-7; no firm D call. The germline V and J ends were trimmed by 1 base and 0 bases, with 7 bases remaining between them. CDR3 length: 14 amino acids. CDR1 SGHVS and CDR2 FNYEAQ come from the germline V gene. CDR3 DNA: TGTGCCAGCAGCTTAGGCGTGAGCTCCTACGAGCAGTACTTC. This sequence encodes CASSLGVSSYEQYF.

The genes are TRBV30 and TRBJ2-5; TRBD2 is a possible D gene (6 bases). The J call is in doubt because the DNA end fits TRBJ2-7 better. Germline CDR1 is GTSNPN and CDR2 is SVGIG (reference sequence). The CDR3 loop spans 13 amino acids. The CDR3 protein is CAWSPGTVYEQYF. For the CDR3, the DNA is TGTGCCTGGAGTCCCGGGACTGTCTACGAGCAGTACTTC.

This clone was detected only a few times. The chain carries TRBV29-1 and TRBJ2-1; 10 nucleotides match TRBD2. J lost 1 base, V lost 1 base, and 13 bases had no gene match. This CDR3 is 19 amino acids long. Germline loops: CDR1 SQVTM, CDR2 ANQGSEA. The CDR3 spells CSVEGGYSGLAYSYNEQFF. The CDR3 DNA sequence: TGCAGCGTTGAAGGGGGTTATTCGGGACTAGCGTATTCCTACAATGAGCAGTTCTTC.

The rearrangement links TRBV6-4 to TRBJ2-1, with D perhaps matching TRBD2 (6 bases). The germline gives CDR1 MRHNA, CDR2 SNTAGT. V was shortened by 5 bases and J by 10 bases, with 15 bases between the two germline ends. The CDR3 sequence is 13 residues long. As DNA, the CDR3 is TGTGCCAGCAGTTCGGGACTCCTAGGGGAGCAGTTCTTC. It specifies CASSSGLLGEQFF.

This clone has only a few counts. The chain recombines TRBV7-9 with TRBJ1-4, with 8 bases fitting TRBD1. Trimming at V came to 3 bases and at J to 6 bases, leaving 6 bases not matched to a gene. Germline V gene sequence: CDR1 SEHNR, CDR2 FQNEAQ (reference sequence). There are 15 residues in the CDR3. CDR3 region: CASSFGQGLYEKLFF. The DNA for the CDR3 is TGTGCCAGCAGCTTCGGACAGGGACTCTATGAAAAACTGTTTTTT. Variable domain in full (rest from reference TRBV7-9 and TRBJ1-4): DTGVSQNPRHKITKRGQNVTFRCDPISEHNRLYWYRQTLGQGPEFLTYFQNEAQLEKSRLLSDRFSAERPKGSFSTLEIQRTEQGDSAMYLCASSFGQGLYEKLFFGSGTQLSVL.

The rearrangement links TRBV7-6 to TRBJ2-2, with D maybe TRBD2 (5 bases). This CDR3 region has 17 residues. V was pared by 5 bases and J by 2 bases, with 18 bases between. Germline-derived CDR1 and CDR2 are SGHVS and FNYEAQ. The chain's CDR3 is CASSPPGLSKNTGELFF. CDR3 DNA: TGTGCCAGCAGCCCACCAGGACTTAGCAAAAACACCGGGGAGCTGTTTTTT.

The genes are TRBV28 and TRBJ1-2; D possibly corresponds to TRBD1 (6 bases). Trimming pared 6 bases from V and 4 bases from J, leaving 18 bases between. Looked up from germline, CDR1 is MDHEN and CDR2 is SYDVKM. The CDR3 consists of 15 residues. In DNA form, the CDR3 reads TGTGCCAGCAGACCTCAAGGGGGTATTCCCTATGGCTACACCTTC. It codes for CASRPQGGIPYGYTF.

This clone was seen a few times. The CDR3, as DNA: TGCGCCAGCAGCCAAGATACGGCTAGCGGGGGGCGTTCGCAGTATTTT. This sequence encodes CASSQDTASGGRSQYF. The rearrangement links TRBV4-3 to TRBJ2-3; TRBD2 aligns across 11 bases. Germline V gene sequence: CDR1 LGHNA, CDR2 YSLEER. The CDR3 has 16 residues. V lost 0 bases, J lost 10 bases, and 9 bases stayed unmatched.

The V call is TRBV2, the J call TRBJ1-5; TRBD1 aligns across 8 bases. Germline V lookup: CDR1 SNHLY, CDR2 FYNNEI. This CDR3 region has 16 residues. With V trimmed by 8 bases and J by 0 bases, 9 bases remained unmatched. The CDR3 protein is CASLIDRGYSNQPQHF. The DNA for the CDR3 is TGTGCCAGCCTTATAGACAGGGGCTATAGCAATCAGCCCCAGCATTTT.

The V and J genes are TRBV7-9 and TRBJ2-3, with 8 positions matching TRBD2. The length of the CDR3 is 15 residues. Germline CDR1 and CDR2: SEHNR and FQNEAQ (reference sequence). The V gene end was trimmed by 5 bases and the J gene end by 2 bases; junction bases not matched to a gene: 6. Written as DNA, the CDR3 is TGTGCCAGCAGCCAGCGGGGGCCCTCCACAGATACGCAGTATTTT. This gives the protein CASSQRGPSTDTQYF. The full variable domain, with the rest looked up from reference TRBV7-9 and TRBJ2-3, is DTGVSQNPRHKITKRGQNVTFRCDPISEHNRLYWYRQTLGQGPEFLTYFQNEAQLEKSRLLSDRFSAERPKGSFSTLEIQRTEQGDSAMYLCASSQRGPSTDTQYFGPGTRLTVL.

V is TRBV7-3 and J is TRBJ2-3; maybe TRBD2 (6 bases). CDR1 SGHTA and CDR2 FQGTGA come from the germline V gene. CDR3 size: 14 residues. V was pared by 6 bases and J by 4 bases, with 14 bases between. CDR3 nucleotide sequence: TGTGCCAGCAGTGCGGGATATGGTTCAGATACGCAGTATTTT. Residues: CASSAGYGSDTQYF. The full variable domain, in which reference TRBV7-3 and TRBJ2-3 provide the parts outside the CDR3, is GAGVSQTPSNKVTEKGKYVELRCDPISGHTALYWYRQSLGQGPEFLIYFQGTGAADDSGLPNDRFFAVRPEGSVSTLKIQRTERGDSAVYLCASSAGYGSDTQYFGPGTRLTVL.

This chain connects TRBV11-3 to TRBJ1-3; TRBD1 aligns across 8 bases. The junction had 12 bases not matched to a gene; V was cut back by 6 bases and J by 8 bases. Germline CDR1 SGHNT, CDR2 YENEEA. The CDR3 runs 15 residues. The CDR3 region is CASSKGRGQSDTIYF. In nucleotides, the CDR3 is TGTGCCAGCAGTAAAGGCAGGGGGCAGTCGGACACCATATATTTT.

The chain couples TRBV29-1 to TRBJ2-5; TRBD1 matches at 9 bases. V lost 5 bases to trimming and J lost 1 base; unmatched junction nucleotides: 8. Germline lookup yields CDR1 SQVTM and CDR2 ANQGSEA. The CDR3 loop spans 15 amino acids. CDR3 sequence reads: CSVNSGTGFQETQYF. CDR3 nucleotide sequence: TGCAGCGTTAATTCCGGGACAGGGTTCCAAGAGACCCAGTACTTC.

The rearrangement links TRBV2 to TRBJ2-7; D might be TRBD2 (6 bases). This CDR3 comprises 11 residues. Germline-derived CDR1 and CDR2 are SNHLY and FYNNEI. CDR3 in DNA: TGTGCAAGTGGCAGGGCGGGAGAGCAGTACTTC. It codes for CASGRAGEQYF.

CDR3 nucleotides: TGTGCCAGCAGTTTACCAGGCCACTATGGCTACACCTTC. Translated: CASSLPGHYGYTF. V is TRBV28 and J is TRBJ1-2; no reliable D call. The germline V gene has CDR1 MDHEN and CDR2 SYDVKM. Trimming stripped 2 bases from V and 3 bases from J, with 7 bases between. The CDR3 contains 13 residues.

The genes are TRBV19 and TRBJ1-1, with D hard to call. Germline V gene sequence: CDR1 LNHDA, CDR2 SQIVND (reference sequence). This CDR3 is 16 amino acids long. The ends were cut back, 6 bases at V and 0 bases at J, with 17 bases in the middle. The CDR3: CASSIALASVNTEAFF. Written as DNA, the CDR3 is TGTGCCAGTAGCATCGCTCTTGCGAGCGTGAACACTGAAGCTTTCTTT. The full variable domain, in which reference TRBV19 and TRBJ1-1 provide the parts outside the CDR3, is DGGITQSPKYLFRKEGQNVTLSCEQNLNHDAMYWYRQDPGQGLRLIYYSQIVNDFQKGDIAEGYSVSREKKESFPLTVTSAQKNPTAFYLCASSIALASVNTEAFFGQGTRLTVV.

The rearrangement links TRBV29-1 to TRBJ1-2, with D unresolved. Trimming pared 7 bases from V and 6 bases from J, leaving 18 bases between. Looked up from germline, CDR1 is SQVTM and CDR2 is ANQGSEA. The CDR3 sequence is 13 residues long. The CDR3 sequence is CSAGALGPNGYTF. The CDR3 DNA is TGCAGCGCGGGAGCCCTAGGACCCAATGGCTACACCTTC.

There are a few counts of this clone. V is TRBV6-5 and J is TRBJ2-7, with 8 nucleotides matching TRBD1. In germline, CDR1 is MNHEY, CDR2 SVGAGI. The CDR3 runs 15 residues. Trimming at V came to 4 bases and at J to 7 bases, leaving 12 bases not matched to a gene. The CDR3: CASSSPSGGKQEQYF. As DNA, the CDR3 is TGTGCCAGCAGTTCACCCTCAGGGGGCAAGCAAGAGCAGTACTTC.

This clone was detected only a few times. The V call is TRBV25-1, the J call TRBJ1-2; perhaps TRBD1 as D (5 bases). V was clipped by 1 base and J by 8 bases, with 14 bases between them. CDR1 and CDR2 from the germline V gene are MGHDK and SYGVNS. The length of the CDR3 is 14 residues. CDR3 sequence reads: CASSESWQGLGYTF. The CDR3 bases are TGTGCCAGCAGTGAATCGTGGCAGGGCCTAGGCTACACCTTC.

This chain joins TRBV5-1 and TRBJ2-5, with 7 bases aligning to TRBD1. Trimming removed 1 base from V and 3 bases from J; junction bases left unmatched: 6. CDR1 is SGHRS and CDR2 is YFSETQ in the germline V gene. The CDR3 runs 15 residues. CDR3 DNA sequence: TGCGCCAGCAGCTTGTACAGGGGATACGAAGAGACCCAGTACTTC. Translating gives CASSLYRGYEETQYF. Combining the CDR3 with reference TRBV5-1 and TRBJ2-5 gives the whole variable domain KAGVTQTPRYLIKTRGQQVTLSCSPISGHRSVSWYQQTPGQGLQFLFEYFSETQRNKGNFPGRFSGRQFSNSRSEMNVSTLELGDSALYLCASSLYRGYEETQYFGPGTRLLVL.

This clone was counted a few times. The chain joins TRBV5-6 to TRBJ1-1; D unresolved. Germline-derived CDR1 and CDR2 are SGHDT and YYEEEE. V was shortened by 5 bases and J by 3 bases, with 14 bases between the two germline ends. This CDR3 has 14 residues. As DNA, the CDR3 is TGTGCCAGCAGGAAACAACGGGTCGACACTGAAGCTTTCTTT. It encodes CASRKQRVDTEAFF.

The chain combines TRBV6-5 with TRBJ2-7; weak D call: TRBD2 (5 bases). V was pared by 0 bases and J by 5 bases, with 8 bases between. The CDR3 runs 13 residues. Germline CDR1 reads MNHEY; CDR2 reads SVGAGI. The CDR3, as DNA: TGTGCCAGCAGTTACTCCTCGGGGAACGAGCAGTACTTC. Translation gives CASSYSSGNEQYF.

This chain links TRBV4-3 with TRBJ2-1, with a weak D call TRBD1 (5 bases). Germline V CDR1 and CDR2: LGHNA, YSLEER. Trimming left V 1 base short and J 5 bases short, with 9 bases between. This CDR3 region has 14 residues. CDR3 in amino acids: CASSQGQHDNEQFF. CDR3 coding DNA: TGCGCCAGCAGCCAAGGACAGCACGACAATGAGCAGTTCTTC.

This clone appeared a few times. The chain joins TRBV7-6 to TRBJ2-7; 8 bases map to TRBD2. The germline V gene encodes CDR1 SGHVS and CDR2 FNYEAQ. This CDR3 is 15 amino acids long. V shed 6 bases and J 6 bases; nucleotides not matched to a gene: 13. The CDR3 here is CASSSLYREGGEQYF. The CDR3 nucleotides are TGTGCCAGCAGTTCTCTCTACCGGGAGGGCGGCGAGCAGTACTTC.

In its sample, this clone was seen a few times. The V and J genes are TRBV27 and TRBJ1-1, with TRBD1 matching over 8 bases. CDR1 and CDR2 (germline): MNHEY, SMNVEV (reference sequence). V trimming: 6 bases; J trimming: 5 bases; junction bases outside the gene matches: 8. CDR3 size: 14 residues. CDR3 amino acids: CASRPLTGDTEAFF. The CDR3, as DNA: TGTGCCAGCAGACCCTTGACAGGGGATACTGAAGCTTTCTTT.

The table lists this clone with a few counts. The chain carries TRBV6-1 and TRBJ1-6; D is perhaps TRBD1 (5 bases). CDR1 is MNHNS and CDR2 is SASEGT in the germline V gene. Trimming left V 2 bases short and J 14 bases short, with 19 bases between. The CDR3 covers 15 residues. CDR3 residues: CASSEPEGSRVTLHF. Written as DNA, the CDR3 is TGTGCCAGCAGTGAACCAGAAGGCTCCAGGGTAACCCTCCACTTT.